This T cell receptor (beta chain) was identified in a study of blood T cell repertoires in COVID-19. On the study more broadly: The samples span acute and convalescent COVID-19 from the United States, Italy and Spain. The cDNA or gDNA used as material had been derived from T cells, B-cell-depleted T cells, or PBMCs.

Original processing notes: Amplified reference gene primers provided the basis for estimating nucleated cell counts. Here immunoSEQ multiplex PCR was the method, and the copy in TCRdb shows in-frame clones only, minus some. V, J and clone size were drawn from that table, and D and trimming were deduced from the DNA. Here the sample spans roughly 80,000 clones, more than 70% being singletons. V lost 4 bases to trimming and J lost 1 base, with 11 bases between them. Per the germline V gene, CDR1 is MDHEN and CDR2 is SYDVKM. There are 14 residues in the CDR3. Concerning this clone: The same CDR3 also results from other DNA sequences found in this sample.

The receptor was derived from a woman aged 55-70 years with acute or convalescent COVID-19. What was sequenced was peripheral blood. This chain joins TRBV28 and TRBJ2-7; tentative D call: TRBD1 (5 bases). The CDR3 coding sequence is TGTGCCAGCAGTTCGACAGTCCCTTCCTACGAGCAGTACTTC. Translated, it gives CASSSTVPSYEQYF.